This TCR beta chain was captured by sequencing in a study of siplizumab effects on memory and regulatory T cells. The study, taken as a whole, reports: Controls had roughly 28% Treg-derived mappable alloreactive CD4+ clones on average, versus around 64% with siplizumab. There was no confirmation of the suppressive function of proliferating Tregs from siplizumab cultures. Siplizumab, the agent tested, significantly reduced alloreactive sequences traceable to unstimulated CD4+ memory cells.

Details on this clone: Antigen: not known.

Trimming stripped 8 bases from V and 9 bases from J, with 23 bases between. In germline, CDR1 is MNHNS, CDR2 SASEGT. The CDR3 covers 15 residues. Each sample had 9 x 10^4 or so TCR templates assayed. Sequencing was performed with immunoSEQ multiplex PCR; in TCRdb, only in-frame clones are kept and a portion is missing. Of 60,000 or so clones listed, about 92% are singletons. The rearrangement uses TRBV6-1 and TRBJ2-1; D possibly corresponds to TRBD2 (5 bases). This receptor was identified in a human donor in good health. The sample was CD8+ T cells sorted from blood. This CDR3 is CASEPGILSSIEQFF. In DNA, the CDR3 is TGTGCCAGCGAACCGGGGATTTTATCCTCCATTGAGCAGTTCTTC.